This T cell receptor beta chain emerged from a study of tumor-infiltrating lymphocytes in primary liver carcinoma. Study details: Ranging in age from 30 to 69 years, the patients were men and women. Tumor stage was T1-T3 N0M0, and tumor size was roughly 4 to 11 cm across.

Co-extraction of both nucleic acids (RNA and DNA) used about 20-34 mg of unsorted bulk tissue. This clonotype was recorded once. Its antigen is still unknown. This clone may be a read error of a much larger clone one base away. TCR beta cDNA was made from 500 ng total RNA with a constant-region primer. ARM-PCR was slightly modified, and three nested multiplex PCR rounds with it gave rise to the TCR beta libraries. The first two PCR rounds used TRBV1-TRBV30 forward primers with a C-beta reverse primer, about 10 cycles each. A single record per CDR3 protein comes from TCRdb applying MiXCR to the multiplex PCR reads. The sample includes around 120,000 distinct CDR3 sequences, under 70% seen only once; the top ten take over 8%. This CDR3 contains 15 residues. Germline V lookup: CDR1 MDHEN, CDR2 SYDVKM. V trimming: 4 bases; J trimming: 6 bases; junction bases outside the gene matches: 5. Overall study results and limits: Tumor samples exhibited a significantly greater top-250-clone fraction than blood samples (p = 0.039). The study found tumor-adjacent and tumor-blood pairs overlapped less than tumor region pairs.

Sequencing was performed on tumor-adjacent normal liver tissue. V usage is TRBV28 and J usage is TRBJ1-5; 11 nucleotides align to TRBD1. This sequence was found in a woman aged 60-75 years with primary liver carcinoma and hepatitis B virus infection. The CDR3 DNA reads as TGTGCCAGCAGTTCCGGGACAGGGGGGAGTCAGCCCCAGCATTTT. Protein: CASSSGTGGSQPQHF. The full variable domain, in which reference TRBV28 and TRBJ1-5 provide the parts outside the CDR3, is DVKVTQSSRYLVKRTGEKVFLECVQDMDHENMFWYRQDPGLGLRLIYFSYDVKMKEKGDIPEGYSVSREKKERFSLILESASTNQTSMYLCASSSGTGGSQPQHFGDGTRLSIL.